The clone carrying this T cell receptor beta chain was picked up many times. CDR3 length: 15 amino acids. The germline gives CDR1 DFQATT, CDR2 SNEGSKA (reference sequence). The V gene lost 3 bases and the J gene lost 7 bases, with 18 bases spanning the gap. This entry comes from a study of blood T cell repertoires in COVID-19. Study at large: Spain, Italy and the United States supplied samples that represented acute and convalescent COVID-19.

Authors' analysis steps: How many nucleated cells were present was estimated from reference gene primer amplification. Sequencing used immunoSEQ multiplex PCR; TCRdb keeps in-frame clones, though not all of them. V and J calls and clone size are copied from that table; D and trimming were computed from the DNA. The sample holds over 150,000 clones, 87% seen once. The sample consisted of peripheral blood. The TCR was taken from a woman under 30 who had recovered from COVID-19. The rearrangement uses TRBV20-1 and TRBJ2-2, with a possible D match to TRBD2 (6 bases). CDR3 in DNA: TGCAGTGCTAGTATGGCGGCGGGGACGGTCGGGGAGCTGTTTTTT. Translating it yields CSASMAAGTVGELFF.